These 11 T cell receptor beta chains share one sample of origin, sequenced in a study of T cell repertoires in cytomegalovirus infection. From the reads, TCRdb called clonotypes with MiXCR, one entry per CDR3 protein. The data show approximately 470,000 distinct CDR3 sequences, about 42% seen once. The antigens these receptors bind are not known. Sequenced material: cultured PBMCs, taken from culture after CMV antigen stimulation. The receptors were gathered from a human donor in good health (CMV status not recorded). Some clones in this sample may be carry-over from other donors' samples.

The chain combines TRBV7-2 with TRBJ2-3; the D gene is possibly TRBD2 (5 bases). From germline, CDR1 is SGHTA and CDR2 FQGNSA. The V end lost 3 bases, the J end lost 6 bases, and 25 bases lay between the germline ends. This CDR3 is 18 amino acids long. CDR3 amino acids: CASSFSPTGISAGDTQYF. The CDR3 DNA is TGTGCCAGCAGCTTTAGTCCAACTGGGATCTCCGCGGGTGATACGCAGTATTTT. The entire variable domain, with the rest obtained from reference TRBV7-2 and TRBJ2-3, is as follows: GAGVSQSPSNKVTEKGKDVELRCDPISGHTALYWYRQSLGQGLEFLIYFQGNSAPDKSGLPSDRFSAERTGGSVSTLTIQRTQQEDSAVYLCASSFSPTGISAGDTQYFGPGTRLTVL.

V gene TRBV28 combines with J gene TRBJ2-7; tentatively, D is TRBD1 or TRBD2 (5 bases each). Germline-derived CDR1 and CDR2 are MDHEN and SYDVKM. The CDR3 length is 15 residues. The V end lost 6 bases, the J end lost 4 bases, and 19 bases lay between the germline ends. The CDR3 loop is CASRRSGTPYYEQYF. CDR3 DNA: TGTGCCAGCAGACGATCCGGGACCCCTTATTACGAGCAGTACTTC.

In this sample, this clonotype turned up many times. The chain employs TRBV7-2 and TRBJ1-6, with D perhaps TRBD1 (6 bases). The germline CDR1 and CDR2 sequences are SGHTA and FQGNSA. The CDR3 loop spans 14 amino acids. V lost 1 base, J lost 10 bases, and 11 bases lay in between. The CDR3 nucleotides read TGTGCCAGCAGCTTAGGTCAGGGGCGCTCACCCCTCCACTTT. Translation gives CASSLGQGRSPLHF.

The chain uses TRBV5-1 and TRBJ2-1; no reliable D call. The CDR3 loop spans 13 amino acids. Looked up from germline, CDR1 is SGHRS and CDR2 is YFSETQ. Trimming took off 5 bases at V and 5 bases at J, with 11 bases between the two ends. CDR3 nucleotides: TGCGCCAGCAGGAGCCGAGGCGACAATGAGCAGTTCTTC. Amino acids: CASRSRGDNEQFF.

The rearrangement uses TRBV10-3 and TRBJ1-2; D remains ambiguous. Trimming stripped 3 bases from V and 5 bases from J, with 10 bases between. Germline V gene lookup returns CDR1 ENHRY and CDR2 SYGVKD. The CDR3 contains 13 residues. The CDR3 bases are TGTGCCATCAGTGAAAATAACGGGTATGGCTACACCTTC. Protein sequence: CAISENNGYGYTF.

This sequence joins TRBV3-1 and TRBJ2-7, with TRBD1 matching 10 bases. V shed 5 bases and J 6 bases; nucleotides not matched to a gene: 7. The length of the CDR3 is 14 residues. Per germline, CDR1 LGHDT and CDR2 YNNKEL (reference sequence). CDR3 amino acids: CASSNRDRGGEQYF. CDR3 nucleotides: TGTGCCAGCAGCAACCGGGACAGGGGTGGCGAGCAGTACTTC.

Only a few counts were recorded for this clonotype. The chain couples TRBV7-8 to TRBJ1-1; the D gene is possibly TRBD1 (5 bases). Germline-derived CDR1 and CDR2 are SGHVS and FQNEAQ. The CDR3 has 13 residues. With 1 base removed from V and 8 bases from J, the gap between germline ends came to 11 bases. The CDR3 region has the DNA TGTGCCAGCAGCTTAGGTTGGGGCGACGAAGCTTTCTTT. Protein sequence: CASSLGWGDEAFF.

The chain employs TRBV19 and TRBJ2-7, with D possibly matching TRBD2 (5 bases). The CDR3 spans 15 residues. The germline gives CDR1 LNHDA, CDR2 SQIVND (reference sequence). V gave up 5 bases and J gave up 3 bases, with 17 bases separating them. The CDR3 is CASSAIGMGNYEQYF. CDR3 coding DNA: TGTGCCAGTAGTGCGATCGGGATGGGCAACTACGAGCAGTACTTC.

In this sample, this clonotype turned up a few times. V usage is TRBV5-5 and J usage is TRBJ1-2; no reliable D call. Germline V gene lookup returns CDR1 SGHKS and CDR2 YYEKEE (reference sequence). This CDR3 region has 15 residues. Trimming left V 0 bases short and J 2 bases short, with 11 bases between. The DNA of the CDR3 is TGTGCCAGCAGCTTGGTGCAGACCCCCAACTATGGCTACACCTTC. This sequence encodes CASSLVQTPNYGYTF. Filled out from reference TRBV5-5 and TRBJ1-2, the complete variable domain reads DAGVTQSPTHLIKTRGQQVTLRCSPISGHKSVSWYQQVLGQGPQFIFQYYEKEERGRGNFPDRFSARQFPNYSSELNVNALLLGDSALYLCASSLVQTPNYGYTFGSGTRLTVV.

The CDR3 DNA reads as TGCGCCACCGTTACGGACAGGGGAGCACCCCTCCACTTT. Encoded protein: CATVTDRGAPLHF. This sequence joins TRBV10-2 and TRBJ1-6, with TRBD1 matching over 9 bases. Germline CDR1 reads WSHSY; CDR2 reads SAAADI. CDR3 length: 13 residues. Losses at the gene ends were 10 bases for V and 11 bases for J; bases not matched to a gene: 9.

This clonotype came up many times. The chain links TRBV7-2 to TRBJ2-1, with 9 nucleotides matching TRBD2. Per the germline V gene, CDR1 is SGHTA and CDR2 is FQGNSA. Trimming cost V 7 bases and J 4 bases; bases outside gene matches: 5. CDR3 length: 14 residues. CDR3 loop: CASNGGGGYNEQFF. In DNA form, the CDR3 reads TGTGCCAGCAATGGCGGGGGGGGTTACAATGAGCAGTTCTTC.